A single sample gave rise to the 28 T cell receptor beta chains below, sequenced in a study of blood T cells in healthy people across ages. A second PCR of about 7 to 11 cycles used a sample-barcoded 5' primer and a J-beta primer mix. TCRdb reprocessed the 5' RACE reads via MiXCR and lists one record per CDR3 protein. The data hold fewer than 2 million distinct CDR3 sequences, with about two fifths observed a single time. Sequencing was performed on blood. The receptors shown here come from a human donor in good health.

This chain connects TRBV12-3 or TRBV12-4 to TRBJ2-1, with D tentatively TRBD1 (5 bases). The CDR3 sequence is 15 residues long. Trimming stripped 2 bases from V and 0 bases from J, with 8 bases between. CDR3 sequence: CASSLKGNSYNEQFF. CDR3 in DNA: TGTGCCAGCAGTTTAAAGGGGAACTCCTACAATGAGCAGTTCTTC.

This clonotype was seen only once. The chain joins TRBV15 to TRBJ2-1; D may be TRBD2 (6 bases). Germline CDR1 reads LNHNV; CDR2 reads YYDKDF (reference sequence). The CDR3 totals 13 residues. With 5 bases removed from V and 12 bases from J, the gap between germline ends came to 17 bases. The CDR3 bases are TGTGCCACCAGCTCTCCCCTACACGGGGGGCAGTTCTTC. Its translation is CATSSPLHGGQFF.

This sequence joins TRBV4-3 and TRBJ2-7; 7 nucleotides match TRBD1. The J segment lost 1 base and the V segment lost 6 bases, leaving 9 bases of the junction unmatched. Germline lookup yields CDR1 LGHNA and CDR2 YSLEER. This CDR3 is 15 amino acids long. The CDR3 DNA is TGCGCCAGCAGGCTCGGGACAGCCATTTCCTACGAGCAGTACTTC. Its protein is CASRLGTAISYEQYF.

The rearrangement links TRBV25-1 to TRBJ1-2, with TRBD1 matching over 7 bases. The CDR3 is 16 residues long. The germline CDR1 and CDR2 sequences are MGHDK and SYGVNS. The trim removed 0 bases at V and 4 bases at J, leaving 8 bases unmatched. The chain's CDR3 is CASSEYYVTGSYGYTF. CDR3 bases: TGTGCCAGCAGTGAATATTACGTGACAGGGTCCTATGGCTACACCTTC.

About this clonotype: This could be a read error, since a much larger clone is one nucleotide away. The chain is built from TRBV4-3 and TRBJ1-2; D ambiguous. V was cut by 1 base and J by 10 bases, with 10 bases left in between. This CDR3 spans 12 amino acids. Germline V gene sequence: CDR1 LGHNA, CDR2 YSLEER. The CDR3 here is CASSQGRRDYTF. CDR3 coding DNA: TGCGCCAGCAGCCAAGGAAGGCGCGACTACACCTTC.

Note on this clonotype: One end of the junction varies from germline; a read error may be responsible. V gene TRBV10-3 combines with J gene TRBJ2-2; 7 bases are shared with TRBD1. Germline values: CDR1 ENHRY, CDR2 SYGVKD. The CDR3 is made up of 14 amino acids. The CDR3 DNA follows: TGTGCCATCGGTGAGCAGGGGGTCACCGGGGAGCTGTTTTTT. Translation: CAIGEQGVTGELFF.

The chain links TRBV14 to TRBJ2-5; TRBD1 is a possible D gene (5 bases). Germline V gives CDR1 SGHDN, CDR2 FVKESK. V gave up 4 bases and J gave up 5 bases, with 17 bases separating them. The CDR3 length is 15 residues. As DNA, the CDR3 is TGTGCCAGCAGCCGCCTACAGGAACATGGGGAGACCCAGTACTTC. It encodes CASSRLQEHGETQYF.

The CDR3 nucleotides read TGTGCCAGCAGCGTATCAGGGGCGGACAATGAGCAGTTCTTC. It yields the protein CASSVSGADNEQFF. The rearrangement uses TRBV9 and TRBJ2-1; tentative D call: TRBD1 (6 bases). V lost 1 base and J 5 bases, leaving 10 bases between the germline ends. The CDR3 covers 14 residues. Germline V CDR1 and CDR2: SGDLS, YYNGEE.

Turning to this clonotype: The junction shows a germline mismatch at one end, possibly a read error. The chain has TRBV14 and TRBJ2-7, with TRBD1 as a possible D gene (7 bases). This CDR3 spans 15 amino acids. Germline CDR1 and CDR2: SGHDN and FVKESK. The CDR3 bases are TGTGCCAACAGCCGAAGCGGTTCAGGGGGGTACGAGCAGTACTTC. This gives the protein CANSRSGSGGYEQYF.

In this sample, this clonotype turned up a few times. The chain has TRBV2 and TRBJ2-3; perhaps D is TRBD1 or TRBD2 (7 bases each). Per germline, CDR1 SNHLY and CDR2 FYNNEI. The V end was cut by 5 bases, the J end by 3 bases, with 15 bases between. The CDR3 is made up of 15 amino acids. CDR3 loop: CASSSDRDYTDTQYF. In nucleotides, the CDR3 is TGTGCCAGCAGTAGTGACAGGGACTATACAGATACGCAGTATTTT.

The V call is TRBV9, the J call TRBJ2-1; D is undetermined. The length of the CDR3 is 15 residues. Germline loops: CDR1 SGDLS, CDR2 YYNGEE. Trimming shortened V by 0 bases and J by 7 bases, and 14 bases separated the two germline ends. The CDR3 region has the DNA TGTGCCAGCAGCGTAGAATCCGATAATGGAAATGAGCAGTTCTTC. Its translation is CASSVESDNGNEQFF.

V and J are TRBV29-1 and TRBJ2-1; 11 bases are shared with TRBD1. Germline V CDR1 and CDR2: SQVTM, ANQGSEA. The V segment lost 5 bases and the J segment 9 bases; nucleotides outside the gene matches: 6. This CDR3 contains 13 residues. CDR3 sequence: CSVWDRGWVEQFF. CDR3 sequence (DNA): TGCAGCGTTTGGGACAGGGGGTGGGTTGAGCAGTTCTTC.

Worth noting for this clonotype: A much more abundant neighbour one base away suggests this may be a read error. The chain uses TRBV20-1 and TRBJ1-2; the D is unclear. CDR3 length: 13 residues. Germline assignment: CDR1 DFQATT and CDR2 SNEGSKA (reference sequence). The CDR3 region has the DNA TGCAGTACTAGAATAAGGGCCCTCTATGGCTACACCTTC. This sequence encodes CSTRIRALYGYTF.

V gene TRBV2 combines with J gene TRBJ1-6; weak D call: TRBD1 (5 bases). Germline lookup yields CDR1 SNHLY and CDR2 FYNNEI. Trimming took off 4 bases at V and 7 bases at J, with 8 bases between the two ends. This CDR3 is 13 amino acids long. CDR3 nucleotide sequence: TGTGCCAGCAGTGCCCGGACAAATTCACCCCTCCACTTT. It encodes CASSARTNSPLHF.

V gene TRBV7-9 combines with J gene TRBJ1-4; 9 bases fit TRBD1. J lost 6 bases, V lost 6 bases, and 8 bases had no gene match. Germline CDR1 SEHNR, CDR2 FQNEAQ (reference sequence). This CDR3 is built from 15 residues. CDR3 nucleotide sequence: TGTGCCAGCAGAGATACAGGGGGCGCAGATGAAAAACTGTTTTTT. Encoded protein: CASRDTGGADEKLFF.

This clonotype has just one count. The genes are TRBV7-2 and TRBJ2-7; possible D gene TRBD1, 5 bases. Per the germline V gene, CDR1 is SGHTA and CDR2 is FQGNSA. The CDR3 spans 14 residues. Trimming removed 6 bases from V and 8 bases from J, with 20 bases in between. In DNA, the CDR3 is TGTGCCAGCAGGCCTATCCCTCAGGGCGGCAAGCAGTACTTC. Translating it yields CASRPIPQGGKQYF.

This chain connects TRBV4-3 to TRBJ2-4; unclear D gene. The germline gives CDR1 LGHNA, CDR2 YSLEER. CDR3 length equals 13 residues. Trimming shortened V by 0 bases and J by 8 bases, and 8 bases separated the two germline ends. The CDR3 DNA reads as TGCGCCAGCAGCCAAGATTTGATGGACATTCAGTACTTC. It encodes CASSQDLMDIQYF.

This clonotype was found a few times. The chain recombines TRBV7-2 with TRBJ2-7, with a weak D call TRBD1 (5 bases). This CDR3 is built from 14 residues. Trimming pared 4 bases from V and 3 bases from J, leaving 13 bases between. Germline V gene lookup returns CDR1 SGHTA and CDR2 FQGNSA. The CDR3: CASSWVGRDYEQYF. The CDR3 DNA reads TGTGCCAGCAGCTGGGTTGGCAGGGACTACGAGCAGTACTTC.

This clonotype was counted only a few times. This chain joins TRBV29-1 and TRBJ1-2, with TRBD1 identical over 7 bases. Germline loops: CDR1 SQVTM, CDR2 ANQGSEA. The CDR3 consists of 13 residues. V shed 8 bases and J 8 bases; nucleotides not matched to a gene: 14. CDR3 region: CSLDNGQACGYTF. CDR3 in DNA: TGCAGCTTGGACAACGGACAGGCATGCGGCTACACCTTC.

The sample holds a few counts of this clonotype. This chain links TRBV6-2 or TRBV6-3 with TRBJ2-1; D possibly matches TRBD1 or TRBD2 (5 bases each). CDR3 length: 13 amino acids. Germline V gene sequence: CDR1 MNHEY, CDR2 SVGEGT. V gave up 2 bases and J gave up 13 bases, with 15 bases separating them. DNA for the CDR3: TGTGCCAGCAGTTACGACATTCGGGACCCCCAGTTCTTC. As protein: CASSYDIRDPQFF.

The chain recombines TRBV2 with TRBJ1-2; D remains ambiguous. V was shortened by 7 bases and J by 8 bases, with 17 bases between the two germline ends. The length of the CDR3 is 13 residues. The germline gives CDR1 SNHLY, CDR2 FYNNEI. CDR3 DNA: TGTGCCAGCATTCCGACGCACCAAGGCGGCTACACCTTC. Its translation: CASIPTHQGGYTF.

Only a few counts were recorded for this clonotype. The genes are TRBV30 and TRBJ1-2; the match to TRBD1 covers 7 bases. CDR1 and CDR2 from the germline V gene are GTSNPN and SVGIG (reference sequence). The CDR3 sequence is 11 residues long. The ends lost 2 bases at V and 11 bases at J; junction bases unmatched: 5. CDR3 DNA sequence: TGTGCCTGGAGTCGACAGGGCGGGTACACCTTC. It specifies CAWSRQGGYTF.

The chain joins TRBV2 to TRBJ2-2, with TRBD1 matching over 9 bases. CDR1 and CDR2 from the germline V gene are SNHLY and FYNNEI. The CDR3 extends over 15 amino acids. The J segment lost 5 bases and the V segment lost 3 bases, leaving 4 bases of the junction unmatched. CDR3 region: CASSEWDRVTGELFF. The CDR3 DNA reads TGTGCCAGCAGTGAGTGGGACAGGGTAACCGGGGAGCTGTTTTTT.

The chain recombines TRBV5-1 with TRBJ2-5; 9 nucleotides agree with TRBD1. CDR3 length: 15 amino acids. Germline trimming cut 4 bases from V and 4 bases from J; bases unmatched to any gene: 8. Looked up from germline, CDR1 is SGHRS and CDR2 is YFSETQ. The CDR3 coding sequence is TGCGCCAGCAGCGGTCCGGGACAGGGAAGAGAGACCCAGTACTTC. It encodes CASSGPGQGRETQYF.

The table lists this clonotype with a few counts. The chain recombines TRBV14 with TRBJ2-5; no reliable D call. The germline gives CDR1 SGHDN, CDR2 FVKESK. The CDR3 length is 12 residues. Trimming took 0 bases from V and 7 from J, leaving 6 bases between them. The CDR3 DNA sequence: TGTGCCAGCAGCCAAGATTGGGGGACCCAGTACTTC. Protein product: CASSQDWGTQYF.

The CDR3 DNA reads TGTGCCAGCAGCTTACAGATTACCACCCACGAGCAGTACTTC. It translates to CASSLQITTHEQYF. The genes are TRBV11-2 and TRBJ2-7; D remains ambiguous. This CDR3 region has 14 residues. Deletions cut 2 bases from V and 5 bases from J, with 13 bases between. Germline V gene lookup returns CDR1 SGHAT and CDR2 FQNNGV.

This clonotype was observed a few times. The chain combines TRBV6-2 or TRBV6-3 with TRBJ2-2; D might be TRBD1 (6 bases). This CDR3 has 14 residues. Trimming left V 6 bases short and J 3 bases short, with 11 bases between. CDR1 and CDR2 (germline): MNHEY, SVGEGT. CDR3 coding DNA: TGTGCCAGCAGGGGGGACACCTACACCGGGGAGCTGTTTTTT. This gives the protein CASRGDTYTGELFF.

The gene calls are TRBV7-2 and TRBJ2-7; perhaps D is TRBD1 or TRBD2 (6 bases each). Germline V gene sequence: CDR1 SGHTA, CDR2 FQGNSA. V gave up 3 bases and J gave up 3 bases, with 12 bases separating them. The CDR3 is 14 residues long. CDR3 bases: TGTGCCAGCAGCTTCACAGGGCGGGGCTACGAGCAGTACTTC. As protein: CASSFTGRGYEQYF.